The T cell receptor (beta chain) described here comes from a study of shared clonotypes between healthy human individuals. The CDR3 length is 17 residues. V shed 0 bases, J shed 3 bases, and the junction held 6 bases outside the gene matches. Germline assignment: CDR1 SGHNT and CDR2 YENEEA. In this sample, this clone turned up a few times. Produced via immunoSEQ multiplex PCR; TCRdb's table is partial and in-frame only. The sample lists 450,000 to 650,000 clones, around three quarters seen once, with 12% in the top ten. The chain combines TRBV11-3 with TRBJ2-3, with 10 positions matching TRBD2. The source material was PBMCs. The source of this sequence is a woman in her 40s in good health. Some clones in this sample may be carry-over from other donors' samples. The CDR3 region is CASSLDGSSGSTDTQYF. DNA of the CDR3: TGTGCCAGCAGCTTAGATGGGTCTAGCGGGAGTACAGATACGCAGTATTTT.